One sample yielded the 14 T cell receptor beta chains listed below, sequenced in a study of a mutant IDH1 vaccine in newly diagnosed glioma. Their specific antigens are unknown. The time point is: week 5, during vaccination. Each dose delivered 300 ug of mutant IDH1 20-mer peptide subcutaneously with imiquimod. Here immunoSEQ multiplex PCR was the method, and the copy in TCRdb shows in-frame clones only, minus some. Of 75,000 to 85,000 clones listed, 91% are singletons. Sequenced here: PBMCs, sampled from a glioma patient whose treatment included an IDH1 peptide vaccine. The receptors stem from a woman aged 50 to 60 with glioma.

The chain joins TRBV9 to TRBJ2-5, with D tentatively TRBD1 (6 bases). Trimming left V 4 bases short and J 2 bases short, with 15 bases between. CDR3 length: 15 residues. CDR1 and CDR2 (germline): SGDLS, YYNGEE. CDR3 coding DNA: TGTGCCAGCAGCTCGGCCGGGACACTACAAGAGACCCAGTACTTC. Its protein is CASSSAGTLQETQYF.

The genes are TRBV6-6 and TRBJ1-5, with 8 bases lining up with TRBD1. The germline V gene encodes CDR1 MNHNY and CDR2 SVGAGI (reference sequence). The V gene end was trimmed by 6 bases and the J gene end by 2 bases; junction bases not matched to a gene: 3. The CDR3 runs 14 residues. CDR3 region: CASRQGVGNQPQHF. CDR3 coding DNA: TGTGCCAGCAGACAGGGGGTAGGCAATCAGCCCCAGCATTTT.

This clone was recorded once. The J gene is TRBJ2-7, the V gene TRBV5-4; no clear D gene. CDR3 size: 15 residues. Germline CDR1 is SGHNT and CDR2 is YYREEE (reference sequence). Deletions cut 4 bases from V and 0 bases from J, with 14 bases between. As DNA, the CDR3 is TGTGCCAGCAGCACTATGGACGGATACTCCTACGAGCAGTACTTC. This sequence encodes CASSTMDGYSYEQYF.

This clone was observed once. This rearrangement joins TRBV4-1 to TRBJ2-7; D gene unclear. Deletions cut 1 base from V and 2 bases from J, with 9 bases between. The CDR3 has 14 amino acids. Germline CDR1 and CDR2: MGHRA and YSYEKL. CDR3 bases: TGCGCCAGCAGCCAAGGGGTAACGGCCTACGAGCAGTACTTC. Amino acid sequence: CASSQGVTAYEQYF.

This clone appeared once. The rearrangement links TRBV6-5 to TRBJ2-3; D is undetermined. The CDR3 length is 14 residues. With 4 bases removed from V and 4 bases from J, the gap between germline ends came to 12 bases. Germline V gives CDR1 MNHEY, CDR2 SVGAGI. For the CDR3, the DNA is TGTGCCAGCAGTTCTAGTCGAGAGGCAGATACGCAGTATTTT. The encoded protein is CASSSSREADTQYF.

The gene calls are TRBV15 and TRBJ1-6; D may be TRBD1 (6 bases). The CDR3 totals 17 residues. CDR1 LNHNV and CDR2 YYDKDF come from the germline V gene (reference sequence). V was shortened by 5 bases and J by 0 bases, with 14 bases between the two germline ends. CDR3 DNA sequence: TGTGCCACCAGCCGCCAGGACAGTAGCTCCTATAATTCACCCCTCCACTTT. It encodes CATSRQDSSSYNSPLHF.

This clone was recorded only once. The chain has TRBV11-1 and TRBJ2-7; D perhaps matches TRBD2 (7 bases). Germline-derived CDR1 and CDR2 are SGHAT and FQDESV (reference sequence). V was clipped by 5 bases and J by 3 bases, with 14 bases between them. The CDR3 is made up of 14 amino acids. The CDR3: CASSPRGGSYEQYF. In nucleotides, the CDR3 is TGTGCCAGCAGCCCGAGGGGGGGGAGCTACGAGCAGTACTTC.

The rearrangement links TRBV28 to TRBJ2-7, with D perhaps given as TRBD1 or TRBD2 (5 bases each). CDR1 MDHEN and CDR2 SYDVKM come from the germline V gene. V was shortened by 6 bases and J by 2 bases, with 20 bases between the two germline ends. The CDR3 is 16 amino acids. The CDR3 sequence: CASSPNPGTETYEQYF. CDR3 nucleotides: TGTGCCAGCAGCCCCAACCCCGGGACGGAAACCTACGAGCAGTACTTC. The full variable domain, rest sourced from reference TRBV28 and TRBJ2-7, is DVKVTQSSRYLVKRTGEKVFLECVQDMDHENMFWYRQDPGLGLRLIYFSYDVKMKEKGDIPEGYSVSREKKERFSLILESASTNQTSMYLCASSPNPGTETYEQYFGPGTRLTVT.

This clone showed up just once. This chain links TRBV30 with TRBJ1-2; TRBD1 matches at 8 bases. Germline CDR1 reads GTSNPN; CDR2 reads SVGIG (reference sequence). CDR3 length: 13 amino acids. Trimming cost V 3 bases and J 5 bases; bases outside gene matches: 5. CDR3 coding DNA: TGTGCCTGGAGCCCCCAGGGGGCATATGGCTACACCTTC. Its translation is CAWSPQGAYGYTF. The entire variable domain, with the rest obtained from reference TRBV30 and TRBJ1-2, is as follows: SQTIHQWPATLVQPVGSPLSLECTVEGTSNPNLYWYRQAAGRGLQLLFYSVGIGQISSEVPQNLSASRPQDRQFILSSKKLLLSDSGFYLCAWSPQGAYGYTFGSGTRLTVV.

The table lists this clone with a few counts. The CDR3 coding sequence is TGCGCCAGCAGCACTAGCGGGAGGGCTGGAGAGACCCAGTACTTC. As protein: CASSTSGRAGETQYF. V usage is TRBV5-1 and J usage is TRBJ2-5; 13 nucleotides align to TRBD2. This CDR3 is built from 15 residues. Germline V gene lookup returns CDR1 SGHRS and CDR2 YFSETQ. Trimming removed 4 bases from V and 4 bases from J; junction bases left unmatched: 4.

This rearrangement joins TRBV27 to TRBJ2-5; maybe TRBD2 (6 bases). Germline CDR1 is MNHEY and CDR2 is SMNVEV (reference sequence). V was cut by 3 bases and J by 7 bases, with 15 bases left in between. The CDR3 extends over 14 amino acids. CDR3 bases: TGTGCCAGCAGTTTTCTCACTAGCCGGGCGACCCAGTACTTC. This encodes CASSFLTSRATQYF.

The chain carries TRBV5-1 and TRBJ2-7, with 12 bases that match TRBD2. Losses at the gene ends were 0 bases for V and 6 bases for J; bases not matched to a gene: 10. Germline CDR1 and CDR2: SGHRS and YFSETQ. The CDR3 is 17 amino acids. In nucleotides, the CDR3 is TGCGCCAGCAGCTTGGTCACTAGCGGGAGGTGGAAAGGCGAGCAGTACTTC. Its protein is CASSLVTSGRWKGEQYF.

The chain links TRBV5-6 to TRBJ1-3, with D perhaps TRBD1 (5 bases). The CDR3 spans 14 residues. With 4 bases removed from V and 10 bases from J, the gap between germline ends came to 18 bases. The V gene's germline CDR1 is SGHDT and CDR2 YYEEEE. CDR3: CASSPRDFLATIYF. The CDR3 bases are TGTGCCAGCAGCCCACGGGACTTTTTGGCAACCATATATTTT. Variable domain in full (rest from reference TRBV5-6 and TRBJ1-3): DAGVTQSPTHLIKTRGQQVTLRCSPKSGHDTVSWYQQALGQGPQFIFQYYEEEERQRGNFPDRFSGHQFPNYSSELNVNALLLGDSALYLCASSPRDFLATIYFGEGSWLTVV.

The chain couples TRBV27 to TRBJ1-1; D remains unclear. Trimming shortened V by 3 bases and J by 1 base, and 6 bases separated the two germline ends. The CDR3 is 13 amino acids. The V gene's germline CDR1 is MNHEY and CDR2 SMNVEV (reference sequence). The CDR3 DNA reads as TGTGCCAGCAGTTTCTGGCCGAACACTGAAGCTTTCTTT. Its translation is CASSFWPNTEAFF.